A selection of T cell receptor beta chains follows, all from one sample in a study of T cell responses to AZD1222 COVID-19 vaccine. Some clones are missing from TCRdb's copy, which holds only in-frame ones; the method was immunoSEQ multiplex PCR. The sample includes more than 140,000 clones, approximately 93% of them seen just once. Sequenced here: peripheral blood, sampled on day 0 of MenACWY control vaccination. These TCRs come from an adult in good health. Each CDR3 is given with its conserved first and last residue. D genes are given only for firm matches. Expanded clones get a size class; other rows say once, few or many, or leave the size out.

clone_size	v_call	j_call	d_call	cdr3_nt	cdr3_aa
NA	TRBV12-3/TRBV12-4	TRBJ1-5	NA	TGTGCCAGCAGTTTTTGGGGCTCTCAGCCCCAGCATTTT	CASSFWGSQPQHF
NA	TRBV6-5	TRBJ1-1	TRBD1	TGTGCCAGCAGTTACTCGAGACAGGGGCACCTCACTGAAGCTTTCTTT	CASSYSRQGHLTEAFF
NA	TRBV24-1	TRBJ2-1	NA	TGTGCCACCAGTGAAGGGGGATTGGTCTACAATGAGCAGTTCTTC	CATSEGGLVYNEQFF
NA	TRBV6-5	TRBJ1-1	NA	TGTGCCAGCAGACCGCCAGGGAACACTGAAGCTTTCTTT	CASRPPGNTEAFF
NA	TRBV4-3	TRBJ2-3	NA	TGCGCCAGCAGCGTCTACCTTATGGGTGGGTCTGATACGCAGTATTTT	CASSVYLMGGSDTQYF
once	TRBV12-3/TRBV12-4	TRBJ1-1	NA	TGTGCCAGCAGTTATCAGCGGACTGAAGCTTTCTTT	CASSYQRTEAFF
NA	TRBV10-3	TRBJ1-2	NA	TGTGCCATCAGTGAGTCCAGAGAAGCTAACTATGGCTACACCTTC	CAISESREANYGYTF
NA	TRBV7-9	TRBJ1-1	NA	TGTGCCAGCAGCCTCGGGGCCCCGGGGGTCGGAGCTTTCTTT	CASSLGAPGVGAFF
NA	TRBV4-2	TRBJ2-7	TRBD2	TGTGCCAGCAGCCCAATACCCAGCGGGAGGGCAGTTGTATACGAGCAGTACTTC	CASSPIPSGRAVVYEQYF
NA	TRBV27	TRBJ1-2	TRBD1	TGTGCCAGCAGTTTTACAGGGGATAGCGGCTACACCTTC	CASSFTGDSGYTF
NA	TRBV10-3	TRBJ1-2	NA	TGTGCCAGCTCCCAGACTCCTTATGGCTACACCTTC	CASSQTPYGYTF
once	TRBV4-1	TRBJ1-3	TRBD1	TGCGCCAGCAGCCAACTAGGACAGGGACCGCTTTGGACCATATATTTT	CASSQLGQGPLWTIYF
NA	TRBV9	TRBJ1-2	TRBD1	TGTGCCAGCAGCGCCTGGGACAGGGGGTTTAATGGCTACACCTTC	CASSAWDRGFNGYTF
NA	TRBV5-4	TRBJ1-2	TRBD1	TGTGCCAGCAGCTACGGACAGGGGGAAAGTGGCTACACCTTC	CASSYGQGESGYTF
few	TRBV5-1	TRBJ1-4	NA	TGCGCCAGCAGCTTGGACCGAAACCGCGAGCTTAATGAAAAACTGTTTTTT	CASSLDRNRELNEKLFF
few	TRBV3-1/TRBV3-2	TRBJ1-1	NA	TGTGCCAGCAGCCCCCTAGGAAATTCAGACACTGAAGCTTTCTTT	CASSPLGNSDTEAFF
few	TRBV3-1/TRBV3-2	TRBJ1-1	NA	TGTGCCAGCAGCCACAGGACCGGGAACACTGAAGCTTTCTTT	CASSHRTGNTEAFF